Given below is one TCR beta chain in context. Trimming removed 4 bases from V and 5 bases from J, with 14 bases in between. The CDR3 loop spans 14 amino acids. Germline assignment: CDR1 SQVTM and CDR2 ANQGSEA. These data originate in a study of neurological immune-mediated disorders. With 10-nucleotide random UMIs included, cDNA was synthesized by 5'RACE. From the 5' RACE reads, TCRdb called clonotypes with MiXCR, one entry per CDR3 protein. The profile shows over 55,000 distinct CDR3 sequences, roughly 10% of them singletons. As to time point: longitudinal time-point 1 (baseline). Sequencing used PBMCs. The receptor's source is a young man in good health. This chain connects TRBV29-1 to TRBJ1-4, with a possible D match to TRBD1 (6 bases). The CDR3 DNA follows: TGCAGCGTTGGGACAGCAGAAACAAATGAAAAACTGTTTTTT. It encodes CSVGTAETNEKLFF. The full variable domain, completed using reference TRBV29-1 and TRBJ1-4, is SAVISQKPSRDICQRGTSLTIQCQVDSQVTMMFWYRQQPGQSLTLIATANQGSEATYESGFVIDKFPISRPNLTFSTLTVSNMSPEDSSIYLCSVGTAETNEKLFFGSGTQLSVL.